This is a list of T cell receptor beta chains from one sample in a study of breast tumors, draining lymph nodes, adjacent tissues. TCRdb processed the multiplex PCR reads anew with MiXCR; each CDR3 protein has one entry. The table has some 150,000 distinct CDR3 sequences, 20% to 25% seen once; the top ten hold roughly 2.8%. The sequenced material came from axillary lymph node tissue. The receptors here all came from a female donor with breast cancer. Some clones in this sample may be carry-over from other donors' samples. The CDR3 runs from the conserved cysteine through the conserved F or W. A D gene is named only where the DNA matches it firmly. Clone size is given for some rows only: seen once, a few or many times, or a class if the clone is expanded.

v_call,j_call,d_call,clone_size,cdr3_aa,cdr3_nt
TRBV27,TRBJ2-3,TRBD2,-,CASSLLPVVGSSGRWTQYF,TGTGCCAGCAGTTTATTGCCGGTTGTAGGGTCTAGCGGGAGGTGGACGCAGTATTTT
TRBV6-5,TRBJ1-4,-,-,CASRGDTNEKLFF,TGTGCCAGCAGGGGGGACACTAATGAAAAACTGTTTTTT
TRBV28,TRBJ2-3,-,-,CASSLPGGGTDMQYF,TGTGCCAGCAGTCTTCCAGGGGGGGGCACAGATATGCAGTATTTT
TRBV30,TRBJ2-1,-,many,CAWSPPGLLLYNEQFF,TGTGCCTGGAGTCCCCCGGGACTCTTACTATACAATGAGCAGTTCTTC
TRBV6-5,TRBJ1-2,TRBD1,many,CASSYRQGKDGYTF,TGTGCCAGCAGTTACCGACAGGGCAAGGATGGCTACACCTTC
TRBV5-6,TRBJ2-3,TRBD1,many,CASSLVVDRGVGTDTQYF,TGTGCCAGCAGCTTGGTTGTCGACAGGGGTGTGGGCACAGATACGCAGTATTTT
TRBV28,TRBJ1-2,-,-,CASREGANYGYTF,TGTGCCAGCCGCGAGGGGGCTAACTATGGCTACACCTTC
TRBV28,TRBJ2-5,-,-,CASSPPGHLQETQYF,TGTGCCAGCAGTCCCCCGGGACACCTACAAGAGACCCAGTACTTC
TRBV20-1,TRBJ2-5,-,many,CSVMPPGLGQETQYF,TGCAGTGTTATGCCCCCGGGACTCGGCCAAGAGACCCAGTACTTC
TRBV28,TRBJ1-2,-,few,CASRDKVYGYTF,TGTGCCAGCAGGGATAAGGTCTATGGCTACACCTTC
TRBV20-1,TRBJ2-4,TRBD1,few,CSARGQGYIQYF,TGCAGTGCTAGAGGACAGGGGTACATTCAGTACTTC
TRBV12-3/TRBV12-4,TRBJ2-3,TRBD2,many,CASSLDASGRTDTQYF,TGTGCCAGCAGTTTAGATGCTAGCGGGAGGACAGATACGCAGTATTTT
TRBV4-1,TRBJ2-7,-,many,CASSQEENSGYEQYF,TGCGCCAGCAGCCAAGAGGAAAATAGCGGCTACGAGCAGTACTTC
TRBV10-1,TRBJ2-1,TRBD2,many,CASRVGLALYNEQFF,TGCGCCAGCAGGGTGGGACTAGCCCTTTACAATGAGCAGTTCTTC
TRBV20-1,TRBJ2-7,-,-,CSASSRLEGEQYF,TGCAGTGCTTCCTCCAGACTAGAAGGCGAGCAGTACTTC
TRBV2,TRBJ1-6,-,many,CASSGDQGSPLHF,TGTGCCAGCAGCGGGGACCAGGGGTCACCCCTCCACTTT
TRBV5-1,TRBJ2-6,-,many,CASSEYPTGSGANVLTF,TGCGCCAGCAGCGAGTATCCGACAGGCTCTGGGGCCAACGTCCTGACTTTC
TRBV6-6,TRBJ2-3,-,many,CASSSVRSTDTQYF,TGTGCCAGCAGTTCCGTCCGGAGCACAGATACGCAGTATTTT
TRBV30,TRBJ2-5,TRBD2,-,CAWSVRTSGSRETQYF,TGTGCCTGGAGTGTACGGACTAGCGGGAGCAGGGAGACCCAGTACTTC
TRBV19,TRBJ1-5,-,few,CASSLGRTHQPQHF,TGTGCCAGTAGTTTAGGAAGGACCCATCAGCCCCAGCATTTT
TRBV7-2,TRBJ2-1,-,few,CASTLRAGIFEQFF,TGTGCCAGCACCCTAAGGGCGGGAATCTTCGAGCAGTTCTTC
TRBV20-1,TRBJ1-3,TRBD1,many,CSARGTGGSGNTIYF,TGCAGTGCTAGAGGAACAGGGGGCTCTGGAAACACCATATATTTT
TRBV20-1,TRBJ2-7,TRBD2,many,CSASRGDEQYF,TGCAGTGCTAGTCGGGGGGACGAGCAGTACTTC
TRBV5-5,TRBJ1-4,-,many,CASSLLPGSGYEKLFF,TGTGCCAGCAGCTTGTTGCCAGGGAGTGGGTATGAAAAACTGTTTTTT
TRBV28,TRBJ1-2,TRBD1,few,CASEGAWGYTF,TGTGCCAGCGAGGGGGCGTGGGGCTACACCTTC
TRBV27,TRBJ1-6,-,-,CAGGNRAENSPLHF,TGTGCCGGCGGTAACCGGGCAGAGAATTCACCCCTCCACTTT
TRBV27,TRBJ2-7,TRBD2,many,CASSQPGGGYYEQYF,TGTGCCAGCAGCCAACCGGGGGGGGGCTACTACGAGCAGTACTTC
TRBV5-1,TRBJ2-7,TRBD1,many,CASSLATGGFEQYF,TGCGCCAGCAGCTTGGCAACAGGGGGCTTCGAGCAGTACTTC
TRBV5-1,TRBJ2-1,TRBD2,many,CASSWTSGDSNEQFF,TGCGCCAGCAGCTGGACTAGCGGGGACTCAAATGAGCAGTTCTTC
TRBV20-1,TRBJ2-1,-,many,CSARDVSGGGGEQFF,TGCAGTGCTAGAGATGTTAGCGGTGGAGGGGGTGAGCAGTTCTTC
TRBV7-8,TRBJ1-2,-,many,CASSLLQGWEGYTF,TGTGCCAGCAGCTTATTGCAGGGGTGGGAGGGCTACACCTTC
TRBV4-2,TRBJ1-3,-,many,CASSQAGTTGNTIYF,TGTGCCAGCAGCCAAGCCGGGACTACTGGAAACACCATATATTTT
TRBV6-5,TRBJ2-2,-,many,CASSSTLTGHRTGELFF,TGTGCCAGCAGTTCTACCCTAACAGGGCACAGAACCGGGGAGCTGTTTTTT
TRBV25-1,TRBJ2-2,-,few,CASSSGANTGELFF,TGTGCCAGCAGTTCGGGCGCGAACACCGGGGAGCTGTTTTTT
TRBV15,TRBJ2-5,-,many,CATSRPQTRGETQYF,TGTGCCACCAGCAGACCCCAGACCCGCGGGGAGACCCAGTACTTC
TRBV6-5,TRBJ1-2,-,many,CASSPRTAYGYTF,TGTGCCAGCAGCCCCCGGACAGCCTATGGCTACACCTTC
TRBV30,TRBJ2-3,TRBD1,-,CALDRGQGITDTQYF,TGTGCCCTCGACCGGGGACAGGGGATCACAGATACGCAGTATTTT
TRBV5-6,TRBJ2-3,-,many,CASSQDSTDTQYF,TGTGCCAGCAGCCAGGATAGCACAGATACGCAGTATTTT
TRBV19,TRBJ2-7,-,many,CAPIGGYEQYF,TGTGCCCCCATAGGGGGCTACGAGCAGTACTTC
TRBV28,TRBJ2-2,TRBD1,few,CASSVGTGGLPGELFF,TGTGCCAGCAGCGTCGGGACAGGGGGCCTTCCCGGGGAGCTGTTTTTT
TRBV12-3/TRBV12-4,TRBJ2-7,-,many,CASSLNGGGHYEQYF,TGTGCCAGCAGTTTGAATGGCGGGGGCCACTACGAGCAGTACTTC
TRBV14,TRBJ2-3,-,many,CASSAGPTNTQYF,TGTGCCAGCAGCGCGGGACCTACAAATACGCAGTATTTT
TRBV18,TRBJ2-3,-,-,CASSQSSVPVGDTQYF,TGTGCCAGCTCTCAGAGTTCAGTTCCTGTCGGCGATACGCAGTATTTT
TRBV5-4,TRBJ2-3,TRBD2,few,CASSLPEGTSGRITDTQYF,TGTGCCAGCAGCTTACCCGAGGGGACTAGCGGGAGAATCACAGATACGCAGTATTTT
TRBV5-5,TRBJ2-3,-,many,CASSFTGQGADTQYF,TGTGCCAGCAGCTTTACTGGCCAGGGTGCAGATACGCAGTATTTT
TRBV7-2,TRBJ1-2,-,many,CASSLSGGANYGYTF,TGTGCCAGCAGCTTATCCGGGGGCGCTAACTATGGCTACACCTTC
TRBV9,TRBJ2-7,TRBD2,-,CARPWPAGGWQYF,TGTGCACGGCCCTGGCCAGCGGGAGGGTGGCAGTACTTC
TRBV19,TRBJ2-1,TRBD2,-,CASSTREGQTNEQFF,TGTGCCAGTAGTACCCGGGAGGGCCAGACTAATGAGCAGTTCTTC
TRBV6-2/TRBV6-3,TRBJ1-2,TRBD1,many,CASRRDSSYGYTF,TGTGCCAGCAGGCGGGACAGTTCCTATGGCTACACCTTC
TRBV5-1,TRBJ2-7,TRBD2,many,CASSLALAGIEQYF,TGCGCCAGCAGCTTGGCTCTAGCGGGAATCGAGCAGTACTTC
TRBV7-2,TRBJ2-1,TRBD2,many,CASSFPGLAAHEQFF,TGTGCCAGCAGCTTTCCGGGACTAGCCGCCCATGAGCAGTTCTTC
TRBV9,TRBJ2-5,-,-,CAGSVAGETRYF,TGTGCCGGCAGCGTAGCCGGGGAGACCCGGTACTTC
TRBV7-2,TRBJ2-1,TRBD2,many,CASTAGVAGVLF,TGTGCCAGCACCGCCGGTGTAGCGGGAGTGCTCTTC